Listed below are T cell receptor beta chains from one sample, sequenced in a study of T cell responses to AZD1222 COVID-19 vaccine. Sequencing was performed with immunoSEQ multiplex PCR; in TCRdb, only in-frame clones are kept and a portion is missing. The sample records about 100,000 clones, approximately 87% being singletons. The specimen comprised peripheral blood, sampled on day 0 of AZD1222 vaccination. The receptors stem from an adult in good health. Both conserved end residues are part of each CDR3. Each record gives: J gene, D gene, V gene, clone size, CDR3 protein, CDR3 DNA. D genes are given only for firm matches. A row's size may be missing; if present it is once, few, many or a size class.

j_call: TRBJ1-3; d_call: -; v_call: TRBV3-1/TRBV3-2; clone_size: -; cdr3_aa: CASSQFKGTGNTIYF; cdr3_nt: TGTGCCAGCAGCCAATTTAAGGGGACCGGAAACACCATATATTTT
j_call: TRBJ2-2; d_call: -; v_call: TRBV7-3; clone_size: -; cdr3_aa: CASSSTVAGELFF; cdr3_nt: TGTGCCAGCAGCTCGACAGTCGCCGGGGAGCTGTTTTTT
j_call: TRBJ1-2; d_call: -; v_call: TRBV5-1; clone_size: -; cdr3_aa: CASSWGSYGYTF; cdr3_nt: TGCGCCAGCAGCTGGGGCAGCTATGGCTACACCTTC
j_call: TRBJ2-7; d_call: -; v_call: TRBV14; clone_size: -; cdr3_aa: CASSPRTTTGPEQYF; cdr3_nt: TGTGCCAGCAGCCCACGCACTACCACAGGGCCCGAGCAGTACTTC
j_call: TRBJ1-3; d_call: TRBD1; v_call: TRBV7-9; clone_size: -; cdr3_aa: CASSYDRDGNTIYF; cdr3_nt: TGTGCCAGCAGTTATGACAGGGATGGAAACACCATATATTTT
j_call: TRBJ1-2; d_call: -; v_call: TRBV24-1; clone_size: -; cdr3_aa: CATSDPQGSGYGYTF; cdr3_nt: TGTGCCACCAGTGATCCGCAGGGTTCCGGCTATGGCTACACCTTC
j_call: TRBJ2-3; d_call: -; v_call: TRBV5-1; clone_size: -; cdr3_aa: CASSLGRVDTQYF; cdr3_nt: TGCGCCAGCAGCTTGGGTAGAGTAGATACGCAGTATTTT
j_call: TRBJ1-5; d_call: -; v_call: TRBV18; clone_size: once; cdr3_aa: CASSPGFQPQHF; cdr3_nt: TGTGCCAGCTCACCAGGTTTTCAGCCCCAGCATTTT
j_call: TRBJ1-3; d_call: -; v_call: TRBV2; clone_size: -; cdr3_aa: CASSEVGISAGNTIYF; cdr3_nt: TGTGCCAGCAGTGAGGTCGGCATTTCGGCTGGAAACACCATATATTTT
j_call: TRBJ1-3; d_call: -; v_call: TRBV11-2; clone_size: once; cdr3_aa: CASSFTEGAGNTIYF; cdr3_nt: TGTGCCAGCAGCTTTACCGAAGGGGCTGGAAACACCATATATTTT
j_call: TRBJ2-1; d_call: TRBD2; v_call: TRBV6-2/TRBV6-3; clone_size: -; cdr3_aa: CASSYEREFEQFF; cdr3_nt: TGTGCCAGCAGTTACGAGCGGGAGTTTGAGCAGTTCTTC
j_call: TRBJ1-1; d_call: TRBD1; v_call: TRBV13; clone_size: -; cdr3_aa: CASSYRQGISEAFF; cdr3_nt: TGTGCCAGCAGCTACCGACAGGGAATCTCTGAAGCTTTCTTT
j_call: TRBJ1-5; d_call: -; v_call: TRBV19; clone_size: -; cdr3_aa: CASSIGRRGNQPQHF; cdr3_nt: TGTGCCAGTAGTATCGGGAGAAGGGGCAATCAGCCCCAGCATTTT
j_call: TRBJ2-3; d_call: -; v_call: TRBV7-2; clone_size: -; cdr3_aa: CASSPRQPHTDTQYF; cdr3_nt: TGTGCCAGCAGTCCTAGACAGCCCCACACAGATACGCAGTATTTT
j_call: TRBJ1-1; d_call: -; v_call: TRBV11-2; clone_size: few; cdr3_aa: CASSPRGTEAFF; cdr3_nt: TGTGCCAGCAGCCCGCGTGGCACTGAAGCTTTCTTT
j_call: TRBJ2-7; d_call: -; v_call: TRBV6-5; clone_size: -; cdr3_aa: CASSTRDGVEQYF; cdr3_nt: TGTGCCAGCAGCACCAGGGACGGAGTAGAGCAGTACTTC
j_call: TRBJ2-3; d_call: -; v_call: TRBV13; clone_size: -; cdr3_aa: CASSLGAGLTDTQYF; cdr3_nt: TGTGCCAGCAGCTTAGGGGCAGGGCTCACAGATACGCAGTATTTT
j_call: TRBJ2-4; d_call: -; v_call: TRBV3-1/TRBV3-2; clone_size: -; cdr3_aa: CASSQDSRAWGIQYF; cdr3_nt: TGTGCCAGCAGCCAAGATAGCAGGGCTTGGGGCATTCAGTACTTC
j_call: TRBJ1-1; d_call: -; v_call: TRBV3-1/TRBV3-2; clone_size: -; cdr3_aa: CASSFHRDTFAGTEAFF; cdr3_nt: TGTGCCAGCAGCTTTCATCGGGACACTTTCGCTGGCACTGAAGCTTTCTTT
j_call: TRBJ1-1; d_call: TRBD1; v_call: TRBV30; clone_size: -; cdr3_aa: CAWSDDRVGTEAFF; cdr3_nt: TGTGCCTGGAGTGACGACAGGGTTGGGACTGAAGCTTTCTTT
j_call: TRBJ2-3; d_call: TRBD1; v_call: TRBV6-1; clone_size: -; cdr3_aa: CASSGDSAWVTDTQYF; cdr3_nt: TGTGCCAGCAGTGGGGACAGTGCCTGGGTCACAGATACGCAGTATTTT
j_call: TRBJ2-7; d_call: -; v_call: TRBV6-2/TRBV6-3; clone_size: -; cdr3_aa: CASSSPSRYEQYF; cdr3_nt: TGTGCCAGCAGTTCCCCTAGTCGGTACGAGCAGTACTTC
j_call: TRBJ1-2; d_call: -; v_call: TRBV4-3; clone_size: -; cdr3_aa: CASSQDKRVIRGGYTF; cdr3_nt: TGCGCCAGCAGCCAAGATAAACGTGTAATTCGAGGAGGCTACACCTTC
j_call: TRBJ2-1; d_call: -; v_call: TRBV27; clone_size: -; cdr3_aa: CASSLSWGEDEQFF; cdr3_nt: TGTGCCAGCAGTTTATCGTGGGGAGAGGATGAGCAGTTCTTC
j_call: TRBJ2-3; d_call: -; v_call: TRBV27; clone_size: -; cdr3_aa: CASSRPGAQGTDTQYF; cdr3_nt: TGTGCCAGCAGCCGTCCCGGCGCCCAAGGCACAGATACGCAGTATTTT
j_call: TRBJ1-6; d_call: TRBD1; v_call: TRBV6-1; clone_size: -; cdr3_aa: CASSERDRDYNSPLHF; cdr3_nt: TGTGCCAGCAGTGAGCGAGACAGGGACTATAATTCACCCCTCCACTTT
j_call: TRBJ2-7; d_call: TRBD1; v_call: TRBV14; clone_size: -; cdr3_aa: CASSPGQGDEQYF; cdr3_nt: TGTGCCAGCAGCCCCGGACAGGGTGACGAGCAGTACTTC
j_call: TRBJ2-7; d_call: TRBD1; v_call: TRBV10-1; clone_size: -; cdr3_aa: CASSEDRPGQGVREQYF; cdr3_nt: TGCGCCAGCAGTGAAGACAGACCGGGACAGGGGGTTCGCGAGCAGTACTTC
j_call: TRBJ2-1; d_call: TRBD2; v_call: TRBV29-1; clone_size: -; cdr3_aa: CSVGGLVTYNEQFF; cdr3_nt: TGCAGCGTTGGGGGACTAGTAACCTACAATGAGCAGTTCTTC
j_call: TRBJ1-1; d_call: TRBD1; v_call: TRBV13; clone_size: -; cdr3_aa: CASSPGQGGWEDTEAFF; cdr3_nt: TGTGCCAGCAGCCCTGGACAGGGCGGTTGGGAGGACACTGAAGCTTTCTTT
j_call: TRBJ1-3; d_call: TRBD1; v_call: TRBV5-6; clone_size: once; cdr3_aa: CASSGMGQGKNTIYF; cdr3_nt: TGTGCCAGCAGCGGAATGGGACAGGGAAAAAACACCATATATTTT
j_call: TRBJ1-1; d_call: -; v_call: TRBV11-2; clone_size: -; cdr3_aa: CASSLGSERNTEAFF; cdr3_nt: TGTGCCAGCAGCTTGGGATCGGAGAGGAACACTGAAGCTTTCTTT
j_call: TRBJ2-7; d_call: TRBD1; v_call: TRBV7-9; clone_size: -; cdr3_aa: CASSMAQGVNYEQYF; cdr3_nt: TGTGCCAGCAGCATGGCCCAGGGGGTTAATTACGAGCAGTACTTC
j_call: TRBJ1-1; d_call: -; v_call: TRBV11-2; clone_size: -; cdr3_aa: CASSLVGGAMNTEAFF; cdr3_nt: TGTGCCAGCAGCTTAGTTGGGGGGGCTATGAACACTGAAGCTTTCTTT
j_call: TRBJ2-7; d_call: -; v_call: TRBV6-1; clone_size: -; cdr3_aa: CASSQSTYEQYF; cdr3_nt: TGTGCCAGCAGCCAGAGTACCTACGAGCAGTACTTC
j_call: TRBJ2-2; d_call: -; v_call: TRBV11-2; clone_size: -; cdr3_aa: CASSLPLERGGTGELFF; cdr3_nt: TGTGCCAGCAGCCTTCCACTAGAAAGGGGGGGAACCGGGGAGCTGTTTTTT
j_call: TRBJ1-1; d_call: TRBD1; v_call: TRBV30; clone_size: -; cdr3_aa: CAWSPGTGAYEAFF; cdr3_nt: TGTGCCTGGAGCCCCGGGACAGGGGCTTATGAAGCTTTCTTT
j_call: TRBJ2-1; d_call: TRBD1; v_call: TRBV3-1/TRBV3-2; clone_size: -; cdr3_aa: CASSHGQGSNEQFF; cdr3_nt: TGTGCCAGCAGCCACGGACAGGGGAGCAATGAGCAGTTCTTC
j_call: TRBJ1-3; d_call: -; v_call: TRBV7-9; clone_size: -; cdr3_aa: CASSLLAGNTIYF; cdr3_nt: TGTGCCAGCAGCCTCCTCGCAGGAAACACCATATATTTT
j_call: TRBJ1-2; d_call: -; v_call: TRBV9; clone_size: -; cdr3_aa: CASSVGGHGYTF; cdr3_nt: TGTGCCAGCAGCGTAGGGGGGCATGGCTACACCTTC
j_call: TRBJ1-1; d_call: TRBD1; v_call: TRBV30; clone_size: -; cdr3_aa: CAWGPGGNGEAFF; cdr3_nt: TGTGCCTGGGGTCCAGGGGGGAATGGTGAAGCTTTCTTT
j_call: TRBJ1-5; d_call: -; v_call: TRBV27; clone_size: -; cdr3_aa: CASSKISLGQPQHF; cdr3_nt: TGTGCCAGCAGTAAGATCAGCCTAGGTCAGCCCCAGCATTTT
j_call: TRBJ2-5; d_call: -; v_call: TRBV10-2; clone_size: -; cdr3_aa: CASSGLIPGIQETQYF; cdr3_nt: TGCGCCAGCAGTGGCCTCATCCCCGGGATTCAAGAGACCCAGTACTTC
j_call: TRBJ1-2; d_call: -; v_call: TRBV5-8; clone_size: -; cdr3_aa: CASSLAPIYGYTF; cdr3_nt: TGTGCCAGCAGCTTGGCCCCGATCTATGGCTACACCTTC